Presented here are 21 T cell receptor beta chains from one specimen sequenced in a study of siplizumab effects on memory and regulatory T cells. The table came from immunoSEQ multiplex PCR; TCRdb's copy has only in-frame clones and leaves some out. The profile covers around 97,000 clones, with around 94% appearing a single time and 1% to 1.5% taken by the ten largest. Sequenced: non-Treg CD4+ T cells sorted from blood. The source is a human donor in good health.

The chain carries TRBV6-1 and TRBJ2-3, with 10 bases lining up with TRBD2. CDR3 length: 14 amino acids. Germline assignment: CDR1 MNHNS and CDR2 SASEGT. The trim removed 11 bases at V and 1 base at J, leaving 6 bases unmatched. The CDR3 reads CAGTGTSGTDTQYF. The CDR3 region has the DNA TGTGCCGGGACCGGGACTAGCGGCACAGATACGCAGTATTTT.

The chain links TRBV5-6 to TRBJ2-3; D gene uncertain. Trimming left V 2 bases short and J 4 bases short, with 8 bases between. The CDR3 runs 13 residues. The germline V gene encodes CDR1 SGHDT and CDR2 YYEEEE. The CDR3 sequence: CASSFSDADTQYF. The CDR3 nucleotides are TGTGCCAGCAGCTTTTCTGATGCAGATACGCAGTATTTT.

This clone was detected once. V and J are TRBV6-5 and TRBJ1-4; D uncertain. The V and J ends lost 10 bases and 5 bases respectively, with 14 bases between them. Germline V CDR1 and CDR2: MNHEY, SVGAGI. The CDR3 consists of 13 residues. DNA of the CDR3: TGTGCCATTCGAGACACGGGCAATGAAAAACTGTTTTTT. Protein product: CAIRDTGNEKLFF.

The chain is built from TRBV29-1 and TRBJ2-2; D uncertain. Germline assignment: CDR1 SQVTM and CDR2 ANQGSEA. The V and J ends lost 4 bases and 2 bases respectively, with 5 bases between them. The length of the CDR3 is 12 residues. CDR3 nucleotides: TGCAGCGTTGCGAAAAACACCGGGGAGCTGTTTTTT. It translates to CSVAKNTGELFF.

V and J are TRBV29-1 and TRBJ1-1; D may be TRBD1 (6 bases). In germline, CDR1 is SQVTM, CDR2 ANQGSEA. CDR3 length: 13 residues. Trimming shortened V by 6 bases and J by 1 base, and 12 bases separated the two germline ends. In DNA form, the CDR3 reads TGCAGCGTACGGGACAACAGGAACACTGAAGCTTTCTTT. Translating it yields CSVRDNRNTEAFF. Using reference TRBV29-1 and TRBJ1-1 for the parts outside the CDR3, the full variable domain is SAVISQKPSRDICQRGTSLTIQCQVDSQVTMMFWYRQQPGQSLTLIATANQGSEATYESGFVIDKFPISRPNLTFSTLTVSNMSPEDSSIYLCSVRDNRNTEAFFGQGTRLTVV.

The chain has TRBV5-4 and TRBJ2-3, with 8 bases identical to TRBD2. Germline values: CDR1 SGHNT, CDR2 YYREEE (reference sequence). V lost 5 bases and J lost 0; bases outside the gene matches: 11. The CDR3 is made up of 17 amino acids. The CDR3 sequence is CASSPGTSFPSTDTQYF. The CDR3 nucleotides are TGTGCCAGCAGTCCCGGGACTAGTTTCCCTAGCACAGATACGCAGTATTTT.

The rearrangement uses TRBV25-1 and TRBJ2-7; TRBD2 is a possible D gene (6 bases). Trimming removed 1 base from V and 2 bases from J, with 18 bases in between. The germline CDR1 and CDR2 sequences are MGHDK and SYGVNS. The CDR3 runs 17 residues. CDR3 nucleotides: TGTGCCAGCAGTGAATCCTTTGGAGGGGTCGGCACCTACGAGCAGTACTTC. Residues: CASSESFGGVGTYEQYF.

This clone was recorded a few times. The V and J genes are TRBV19 and TRBJ1-1; no firm D call. The CDR3 consists of 13 residues. V lost 9 bases and J lost 2, with 13 bases in between. Germline V gene data show CDR1 as LNHDA and CDR2 as SQIVND (reference sequence). The DNA of the CDR3 is TGTGCCAGCCTTTATCCACCCAACACTGAAGCTTTCTTT. Protein: CASLYPPNTEAFF.

V usage is TRBV2 and J usage is TRBJ2-1; D gene unclear. Germline V gives CDR1 SNHLY, CDR2 FYNNEI. CDR3 length: 12 amino acids. The ends were cut back, 4 bases at V and 2 bases at J, with 3 bases in the middle. The CDR3 DNA reads TGTGCCAGCAGTGCAACCTACAATGAGCAGTTCTTC. Translated: CASSATYNEQFF.

The CDR3 spells CAWSLVNEKLFF. The DNA for the CDR3 is TGTGCCTGGAGTTTGGTAAATGAAAAACTGTTTTTT. The V and J genes are TRBV30 and TRBJ1-4; no clear D. The V end lost 2 bases, the J end lost 5 bases, and 6 bases lay between the germline ends. The CDR3 is 12 residues long. Germline values: CDR1 GTSNPN, CDR2 SVGIG (reference sequence).

The chain carries TRBV5-4 and TRBJ1-1, with D tentatively TRBD1 (5 bases). This CDR3 is 13 amino acids long. Per the germline V gene, CDR1 is SGHNT and CDR2 is YYREEE (reference sequence). The V end lost 3 bases, the J end lost 4 bases, and 10 bases lay between the germline ends. The CDR3, as DNA: TGTGCCAGCAGCTGGACGGGGGGCACTGAAGCTTTCTTT. Translated: CASSWTGGTEAFF. The whole variable domain, remainder taken from reference TRBV5-4 and TRBJ1-1, is ETGVTQSPTHLIKTRGQQVTLRCSSQSGHNTVSWYQQALGQGPQFIFQYYREEENGRGNFPPRFSGLQFPNYSSELNVNALELDDSALYLCASSWTGGTEAFFGQGTRLTVV.

This clone was seen a single time. The rearrangement uses TRBV30 and TRBJ1-2; perhaps TRBD1 as D (6 bases). Trimming pared 0 bases from V and 8 bases from J, leaving 16 bases between. Germline CDR1 is GTSNPN and CDR2 is SVGIG (reference sequence). The CDR3 is made up of 14 amino acids. This chain's CDR3 is CAWSVKGGLRGYTF. CDR3 nucleotides: TGTGCCTGGAGTGTTAAAGGGGGATTGCGGGGCTACACCTTC.

The V gene is TRBV6-5, the J gene TRBJ1-1; 10 bases line up with TRBD1. Germline CDR1 is MNHEY and CDR2 is SVGAGI. CDR3 size: 15 residues. The junction had 3 bases not matched to a gene; V was cut back by 1 base and J by 4 bases. CDR3 nucleotide sequence: TGTGCCAGCAGTTACTGGCGGACAGGGGGCACTGAAGCTTTCTTT. The encoded protein is CASSYWRTGGTEAFF.

This clone was picked up a small number of times. This rearrangement joins TRBV28 to TRBJ1-1; no definite D call. The CDR3 consists of 8 residues. Between the trimmed V and J ends, which lost 8 bases and 9 bases, there was a span of 4 bases. Germline CDR1 reads MDHEN; CDR2 reads SYDVKM. The chain's CDR3 is CASGQAFF. CDR3 in DNA: TGTGCCAGCGGACAAGCTTTCTTT.

In this sample, this clone turned up a few times. The chain links TRBV30 to TRBJ1-2, with 8 bases that match TRBD1. Germline CDR1 is GTSNPN and CDR2 is SVGIG (reference sequence). The CDR3 runs 13 residues. Trimming at V came to 0 bases and at J to 8 bases, leaving 5 bases not matched to a gene. The CDR3 loop reads CAWSVLRTGGYTF. For the CDR3, the DNA is TGTGCCTGGAGTGTACTGAGGACAGGGGGCTACACCTTC. Drawing the rest from reference TRBV30 and TRBJ1-2, the complete variable domain is SQTIHQWPATLVQPVGSPLSLECTVEGTSNPNLYWYRQAAGRGLQLLFYSVGIGQISSEVPQNLSASRPQDRQFILSSKKLLLSDSGFYLCAWSVLRTGGYTFGSGTRLTVV.

The gene calls are TRBV20-1 and TRBJ2-3, with D possibly matching TRBD1 (6 bases). Germline-derived CDR1 and CDR2 are DFQATT and SNEGSKA (reference sequence). The CDR3 length is 11 residues. V shed 6 bases and J shed 6 bases, with 10 bases lying between them. As DNA, the CDR3 is TGCAGTGCCAACCAGGGGGATACGCAGTATTTT. It yields the protein CSANQGDTQYF.

The count of this clone is one. The chain has TRBV9 and TRBJ2-2; D may correspond to TRBD1 or TRBD2 (5 bases each). V lost 7 bases, J lost 3 bases, and 19 bases lay in between. Per germline, CDR1 SGDLS and CDR2 YYNGEE. There are 16 residues in the CDR3. The CDR3 loop reads CASSFPLGADTGELFF. The CDR3 bases are TGTGCCAGCTCGTTCCCCCTCGGGGCGGACACCGGGGAGCTGTTTTTT.

The chain couples TRBV7-6 to TRBJ1-4; D uncertain. The CDR3 runs to 14 residues. Germline V gene sequence: CDR1 SGHVS, CDR2 FNYEAQ. V was pared by 0 bases and J by 8 bases, with 10 bases between. CDR3 loop: CASSLAPSLEKLFF. CDR3 in DNA: TGTGCCAGCAGCTTAGCGCCAAGTTTAGAAAAACTGTTTTTT.

The chain has TRBV20-1 and TRBJ2-5; no clear D gene. The CDR3 loop spans 11 amino acids. V was pared by 5 bases and J by 2 bases, with 6 bases between. Per the germline V gene, CDR1 is DFQATT and CDR2 is SNEGSKA (reference sequence). CDR3 loop: CSALGQETQYF. The CDR3 region has the DNA TGCAGTGCTTTGGGGCAAGAGACCCAGTACTTC.

The chain uses TRBV28 and TRBJ2-2; weak D call: TRBD2 (6 bases). The germline V and J ends were trimmed by 8 bases and 3 bases, with 13 bases remaining between them. The CDR3 is made up of 14 amino acids. The germline V gene encodes CDR1 MDHEN and CDR2 SYDVKM. Here the CDR3 reads CASGGTAYTGELFF. DNA of the CDR3: TGTGCCAGCGGGGGGACGGCATACACCGGGGAGCTGTTTTTT.

The CDR3 nucleotides are TGTGCCAGCAGCGTAGCGGGTACGTGGGCGGAATACAATGAGCAGTTCTTC. This translates into CASSVAGTWAEYNEQFF. V and J are TRBV9 and TRBJ2-1; unclear D gene. The CDR3 sequence is 17 residues long. The germline gives CDR1 SGDLS, CDR2 YYNGEE. V lost 0 bases to trimming and J lost 4 bases, with 17 bases between them.